The source of this T cell receptor (beta chain) is a study of cytomegalovirus exposure and HLA in healthy donors. General study points: In a later analysis, V- and J-gene trimming of beta chains associated with a DCLRE1C missense variant, replicated independently.

To note about this clone: Its antigen is not known.

The PCR contained 60 Vbeta and 13 Jbeta primers. Profiling relied on immunoSEQ multiplex PCR, and the TCRdb table lists in-frame clones only, not all of them. The repertoire includes some 150,000 clones, 70% to 80% of them detected once, and roughly 3.6% sits in the top ten. This donor's record omits CMV serostatus. Input material: PBMCs. The receptor was derived from a human donor in good health.

The CDR3 DNA follows: TGTGCCAGCAGTCGGGTGACAGGGGCTGAGCAGTACTTC. This codes for CASSRVTGAEQYF. The rearrangement joins TRBV6-5 to TRBJ2-7, with TRBD1 identical over 8 bases. The CDR3 extends over 13 amino acids. CDR1 is MNHEY, CDR2 SVGAGI, per germline. J gave up 7 bases and V 5 bases, and 7 bases lay outside the gene matches.